These 18 T cell receptor beta chains came from one sample sequenced in a study of preoperative IRX-2 immunotherapy in early breast cancer. Regarding treatment: preoperative locoregional IRX-2 cytokine immunotherapy. Libraries were prepared by immunoSEQ multiplex PCR; TCRdb keeps only in-frame clonotypes and omits some of them. The sample yields 35,000 to 55,000 clones, about 95% seen once. Sample: tumor tissue, taken after IRX-2 immunotherapy. The receptors were gathered from a human donor with breast cancer.

V is TRBV19 and J is TRBJ2-5; D not resolved. Germline CDR1 is LNHDA and CDR2 is SQIVND (reference sequence). CDR3 length: 15 amino acids. Trimming cost V 1 base and J 0 bases, with 9 bases left between them. CDR3 coding DNA: TGTGCCAGTAGTATAGGGCAACACAACCAAGAGACCCAGTACTTC. Its translation is CASSIGQHNQETQYF.

The chain combines TRBV7-6 with TRBJ2-6, with D maybe TRBD1 (5 bases). Germline V CDR1 and CDR2: SGHVS, FNYEAQ. V was shortened by 5 bases and J by 2 bases, with 10 bases between the two germline ends. This CDR3 has 15 residues. For the CDR3, the DNA is TGTGCCAGCAGCCTGCAGGGAACTGGGGCCAACGTCCTGACTTTC. Its translation is CASSLQGTGANVLTF.

The DNA of the CDR3 is TGTGCCAGCAGCCACGGGGGCCCGAACACTGAAGCTTTCTTT. Its translation is CASSHGGPNTEAFF. This chain links TRBV4-2 with TRBJ1-1, with D possibly being TRBD1 (6 bases). Per germline, CDR1 LGHNA and CDR2 YNFKEQ. This CDR3 contains 14 residues. Trimming stripped 3 bases from V and 1 base from J, with 9 bases between.

V is TRBV6-5 and J is TRBJ2-7; the match to TRBD2 covers 9 bases. The CDR3 is 15 residues long. Losses at the gene ends were 6 bases for V and 7 bases for J; bases not matched to a gene: 13. The germline CDR1 and CDR2 sequences are MNHEY and SVGAGI. CDR3 nucleotide sequence: TGTGCCAGCAGCTTATACGCGGGACTAGCAAGTGAGCAGTACTTC. Protein sequence: CASSLYAGLASEQYF.

This clone has just one count. The chain has TRBV19 and TRBJ2-5; 7 bases align to TRBD2. V was pared by 5 bases and J by 0 bases, with 6 bases of the junction left unmatched. CDR1 is LNHDA and CDR2 is SQIVND in the germline V gene (reference sequence). This CDR3 comprises 15 residues. CDR3 in DNA: TGTGCCAGTAGTGTGGGGGGGACCCACCAAGAGACCCAGTACTTC. Protein sequence: CASSVGGTHQETQYF.

The chain couples TRBV28 to TRBJ2-1; 7 bases fit TRBD1. The CDR3 extends over 15 amino acids. Germline V CDR1 and CDR2: MDHEN, SYDVKM. V shed 6 bases and J 2 bases; nucleotides not matched to a gene: 7. CDR3 protein: CASRDRGRPYNEQFF. Here the CDR3 DNA reads TGTGCCAGCAGAGATAGGGGGCGGCCCTACAATGAGCAGTTCTTC.

The V gene is TRBV4-2, the J gene TRBJ1-5; 9 nucleotides line up with TRBD1. This CDR3 region has 18 residues. Germline CDR1 and CDR2: LGHNA and YNFKEQ. The ends lost 0 bases at V and 6 bases at J; junction bases unmatched: 12. CDR3 coding DNA: TGTGCCAGCAGCCAAGATCTTTCCGGGACAGGGAACATTCAGCCCCAGCATTTT. Encoded protein: CASSQDLSGTGNIQPQHF.

V gene TRBV5-6 combines with J gene TRBJ1-2; perhaps TRBD1 as D (6 bases). Germline CDR1 is SGHDT and CDR2 is YYEEEE. Trimming left V 3 bases short and J 3 bases short, with 15 bases between. The length of the CDR3 is 15 residues. CDR3: CASSSEEAGDYGYTF. In DNA form, the CDR3 reads TGTGCCAGCAGCTCGGAGGAGGCAGGGGACTATGGCTACACCTTC.

This rearrangement joins TRBV6-5 to TRBJ1-2; D gene ambiguous. CDR1 is MNHEY, CDR2 SVGAGI, per germline. There are 14 residues in the CDR3. With 6 bases removed from V and 3 bases from J, the gap between germline ends came to 14 bases. The CDR3 loop is CASSPSGGDYGYTF. The CDR3 DNA sequence: TGTGCCAGCAGCCCATCGGGCGGGGACTATGGCTACACCTTC.

The rearrangement uses TRBV9 and TRBJ2-2; a weak D match, TRBD1 (6 bases). Germline V lookup: CDR1 SGDLS, CDR2 YYNGEE. The CDR3 has 16 residues. Trimming took off 0 bases at V and 3 bases at J, with 12 bases between the two ends. CDR3 nucleotide sequence: TGTGCCAGCAGCGTAGGGGTGGGGGCGGACACCGGGGAGCTGTTTTTT. It encodes CASSVGVGADTGELFF.

V gene TRBV28 combines with J gene TRBJ1-2; D gene unclear. The CDR3 is 12 residues long. The germline V and J ends were trimmed by 5 bases and 5 bases, with 9 bases remaining between them. CDR1 and CDR2 (germline): MDHEN, SYDVKM. CDR3 region: CASSPEGYGYTF. The CDR3 coding sequence is TGTGCCAGCAGTCCTGAAGGTTATGGCTACACCTTC.

The chain employs TRBV28 and TRBJ1-2, with 8 bases identical to TRBD1. The CDR3 runs 14 residues. Germline V gene data show CDR1 as MDHEN and CDR2 as SYDVKM. With 6 bases clipped from V and 10 bases from J, the junction kept 13 bases outside the gene matches. The CDR3 loop is CASSHGTGLVFYTF. The CDR3 DNA is TGTGCCAGCAGCCACGGGACAGGTCTCGTGTTCTACACCTTC.

This sequence joins TRBV5-4 and TRBJ2-3; 9 bases line up with TRBD2. With 2 bases clipped from V and 2 bases from J, the junction kept 3 bases outside the gene matches. Germline values: CDR1 SGHNT, CDR2 YYREEE (reference sequence). This CDR3 is built from 15 residues. The CDR3 region is CASSFSGGPTDTQYF. The CDR3 DNA reads TGTGCCAGCAGCTTTAGCGGGGGACCCACAGATACGCAGTATTTT.

The chain joins TRBV6-4 to TRBJ1-1; possibly TRBD1 for D (6 bases). Germline CDR1 is MRHNA and CDR2 is SNTAGT. CDR3 length: 16 amino acids. V was shortened by 6 bases and J by 7 bases, with 24 bases between the two germline ends. The CDR3 DNA reads as TGTGCCAGCAGCCCCGGGGGGGGCGAAAGAACTGGTGAAGCTTTCTTT. The encoded protein is CASSPGGGERTGEAFF.

The chain recombines TRBV18 with TRBJ2-3; 8 positions match TRBD1. Unmatched junction bases numbered 4, after V lost 3 bases and J lost 2 bases. From germline, CDR1 is KGHSH and CDR2 LQKENI. The CDR3 length is 15 residues. DNA for the CDR3: TGTGCCAGCTCACCGGGGGGACAGGCCACAGATACGCAGTATTTT. Its protein product is CASSPGGQATDTQYF.

The chain uses TRBV7-2 and TRBJ1-5; TRBD1 might be the D (5 bases). The CDR3 runs 15 residues. The V gene lost 3 bases and the J gene lost 0 bases, with 9 bases spanning the gap. Germline CDR1 and CDR2: SGHTA and FQGNSA. CDR3 region: CASSLWQGSNQPQHF. CDR3 DNA: TGTGCCAGCAGCTTGTGGCAGGGTAGCAATCAGCCCCAGCATTTT.

V and J are TRBV29-1 and TRBJ2-3, with 9 bases that match TRBD1. This CDR3 is 14 amino acids long. The ends lost 0 bases at V and 6 bases at J; junction bases unmatched: 4. Germline V gene lookup returns CDR1 SQVTM and CDR2 ANQGSEA. CDR3 bases: TGCAGCGTTGAAGATCAGGACAGGGGTGATACGCAGTATTTT. This gives the protein CSVEDQDRGDTQYF.

This chain connects TRBV5-1 to TRBJ2-7, with a weak D call TRBD1 (8 bases). V was shortened by 5 bases and J by 6 bases, with 15 bases between the two germline ends. In germline, CDR1 is SGHRS, CDR2 YFSETQ. The CDR3 has 13 residues. For the CDR3, the DNA is TGCGCCAGCAGGGAACAGGGGGGGCGCGAGCAGTACTTC. It translates to CASREQGGREQYF.